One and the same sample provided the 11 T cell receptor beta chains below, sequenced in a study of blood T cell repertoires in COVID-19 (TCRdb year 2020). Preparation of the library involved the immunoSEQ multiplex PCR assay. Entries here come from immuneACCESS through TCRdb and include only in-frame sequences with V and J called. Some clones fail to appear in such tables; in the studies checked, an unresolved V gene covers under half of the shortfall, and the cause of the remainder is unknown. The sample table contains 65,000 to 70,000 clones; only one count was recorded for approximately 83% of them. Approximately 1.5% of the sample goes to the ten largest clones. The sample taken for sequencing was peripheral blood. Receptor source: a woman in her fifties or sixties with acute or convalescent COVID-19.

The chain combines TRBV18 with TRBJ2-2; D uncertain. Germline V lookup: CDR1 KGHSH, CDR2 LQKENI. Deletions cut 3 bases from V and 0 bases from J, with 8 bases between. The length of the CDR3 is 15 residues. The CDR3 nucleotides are TGTGCCAGCTCACCCCGGTTCGCGAACACCGGGGAGCTGTTTTTT. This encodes CASSPRFANTGELFF.

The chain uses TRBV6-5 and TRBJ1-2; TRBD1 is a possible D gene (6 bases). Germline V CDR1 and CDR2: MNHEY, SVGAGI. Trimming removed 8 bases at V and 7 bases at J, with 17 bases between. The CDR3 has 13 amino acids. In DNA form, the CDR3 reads TGTGCCAGCGCGACAGGTGCTCCCATTGGCTACACCTTC. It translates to CASATGAPIGYTF.

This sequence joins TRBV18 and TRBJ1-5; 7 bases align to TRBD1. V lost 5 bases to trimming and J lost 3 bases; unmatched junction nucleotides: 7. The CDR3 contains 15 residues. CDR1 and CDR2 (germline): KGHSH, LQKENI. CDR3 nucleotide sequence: TGTGCCAGCTCATCCGACAGGGTTCCCAATCAGCCCCAGCATTTT. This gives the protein CASSSDRVPNQPQHF.

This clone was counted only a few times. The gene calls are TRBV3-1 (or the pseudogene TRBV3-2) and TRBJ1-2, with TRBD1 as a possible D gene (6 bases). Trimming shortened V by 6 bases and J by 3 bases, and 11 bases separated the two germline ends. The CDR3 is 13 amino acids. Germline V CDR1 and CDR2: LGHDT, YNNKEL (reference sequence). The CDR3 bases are TGTGCCAGCAGTCAGGGGCGGGACTATGGCTACACCTTC. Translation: CASSQGRDYGYTF.

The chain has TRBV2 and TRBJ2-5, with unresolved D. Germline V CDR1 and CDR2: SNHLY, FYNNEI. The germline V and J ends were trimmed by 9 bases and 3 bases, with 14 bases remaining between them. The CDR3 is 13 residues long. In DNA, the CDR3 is TGTGCCAGTATAACCGGAGAGAAAGAGACCCAGTACTTC. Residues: CASITGEKETQYF.

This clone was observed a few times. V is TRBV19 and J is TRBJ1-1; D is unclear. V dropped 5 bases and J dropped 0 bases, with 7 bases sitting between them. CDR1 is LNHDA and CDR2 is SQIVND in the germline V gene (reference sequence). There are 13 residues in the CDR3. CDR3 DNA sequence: TGTGCCAGTAGTCCTTACATGAACACTGAAGCTTTCTTT. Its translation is CASSPYMNTEAFF. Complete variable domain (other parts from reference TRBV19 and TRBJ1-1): DGGITQSPKYLFRKEGQNVTLSCEQNLNHDAMYWYRQDPGQGLRLIYYSQIVNDFQKGDIAEGYSVSREKKESFPLTVTSAQKNPTAFYLCASSPYMNTEAFFGQGTRLTVV.

CDR3 sequence: CASSLGPLAGGRGTQYF. For the CDR3, the DNA is TGTGCCAGCAGCTTAGGCCCACTAGCGGGGGGGAGGGGGACCCAGTACTTC. V and J are TRBV7-2 and TRBJ2-5; 13 positions match TRBD2. Germline values: CDR1 SGHTA, CDR2 FQGNSA. The CDR3 length is 17 residues. The junction had 9 bases not matched to a gene; V was cut back by 1 base and J by 7 bases.

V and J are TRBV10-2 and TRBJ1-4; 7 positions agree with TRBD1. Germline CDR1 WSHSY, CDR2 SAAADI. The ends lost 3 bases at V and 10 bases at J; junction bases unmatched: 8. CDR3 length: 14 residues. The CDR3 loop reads CASSESEGGGKLFF. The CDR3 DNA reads TGCGCCAGCAGTGAATCGGAAGGGGGCGGAAAACTGTTTTTT.

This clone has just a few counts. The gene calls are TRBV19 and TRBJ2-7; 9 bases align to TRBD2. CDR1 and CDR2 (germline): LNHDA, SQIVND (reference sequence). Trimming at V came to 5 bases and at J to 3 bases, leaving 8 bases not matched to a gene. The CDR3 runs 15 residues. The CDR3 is CASSLSGGSHYEQYF. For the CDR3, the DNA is TGTGCCAGTAGTCTGAGCGGGGGGTCTCACTACGAGCAGTACTTC.

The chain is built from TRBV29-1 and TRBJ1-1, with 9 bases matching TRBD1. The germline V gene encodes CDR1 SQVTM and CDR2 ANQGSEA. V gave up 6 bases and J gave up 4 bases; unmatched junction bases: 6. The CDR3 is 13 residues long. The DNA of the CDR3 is TGCAGCGTACCGGGACAGGGTGCCACTGAAGCTTTCTTT. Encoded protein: CSVPGQGATEAFF.

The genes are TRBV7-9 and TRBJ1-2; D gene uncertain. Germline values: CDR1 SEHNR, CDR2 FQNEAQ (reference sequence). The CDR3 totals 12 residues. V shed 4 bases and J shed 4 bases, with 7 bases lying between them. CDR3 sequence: CASSYVGYGYTF. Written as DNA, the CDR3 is TGTGCCAGCAGCTACGTCGGCTATGGCTACACCTTC.